These 29 T cell receptor beta chains originate from one sample sequenced in a study of shared clonotypes between healthy human individuals. TCRdb's copy holds only in-frame clones and misses some; the assay was immunoSEQ multiplex PCR. The sample records some 2,500,000 clones, 90% to 95% being singletons. Sequenced sample: naive CD4+ T cells from PBMCs. The subset was: CD45RA+ positively selected. Source of these receptors: a young man in good health. Some clones in this sample may be carry-over from other donors' samples.

About this clone itself: The same CDR3 can be traced to other DNA sequences in this sample. In nucleotides, the CDR3 is TGTGCCAGCAGCCCCAGAGGGAGCTCTGGAAACACCATATATTTT. The encoded protein is CASSPRGSSGNTIYF. The V and J genes are TRBV7-9 and TRBJ1-3, with D uncertain. Trimming took off 5 bases at V and 0 bases at J, with 11 bases between the two ends. This CDR3 region has 15 residues. The germline gives CDR1 SEHNR, CDR2 FQNEAQ (reference sequence).

The chain combines TRBV28 with TRBJ2-6, with 12 positions matching TRBD1. The CDR3 extends over 15 amino acids. From germline, CDR1 is MDHEN and CDR2 SYDVKM. V shed 8 bases, J shed 3 bases, and the junction held 2 bases outside the gene matches. The CDR3 sequence is CASGDRGLGANVLTF. In DNA form, the CDR3 reads TGTGCCAGCGGGGACAGGGGGCTTGGGGCCAACGTCCTGACTTTC.

J is TRBJ2-1 and V is TRBV28; TRBD2 agrees at 10 bases. CDR1 is MDHEN, CDR2 SYDVKM, per germline. J gave up 2 bases and V 6 bases, and 7 bases lay outside the gene matches. The CDR3 sequence is 16 residues long. The CDR3, as DNA: TGTGCCAGCAGACCGCCCGGGACTAGCGCCTACAATGAGCAGTTCTTC. This sequence encodes CASRPPGTSAYNEQFF. Full variable domain (remainder filled in from reference TRBV28 and TRBJ2-1): DVKVTQSSRYLVKRTGEKVFLECVQDMDHENMFWYRQDPGLGLRLIYFSYDVKMKEKGDIPEGYSVSREKKERFSLILESASTNQTSMYLCASRPPGTSAYNEQFFGPGTRLTVL.

This chain uses TRBV28 with TRBJ1-5; 8 bases line up with TRBD1. The CDR3 spans 16 residues. Per the germline V gene, CDR1 is MDHEN and CDR2 is SYDVKM. V was pared by 7 bases and J by 0 bases, with 8 bases of the junction left unmatched. The CDR3 spells CASTQQGAASNQPQHF. CDR3 nucleotides: TGTGCCAGCACCCAGCAGGGGGCTGCTAGCAATCAGCCCCAGCATTTT.

CDR3 sequence reads: CASRIAGSSYNEQFF. CDR3 DNA sequence: TGTGCCAGCAGGATAGCGGGTAGCTCCTACAATGAGCAGTTCTTC. The V and J genes are TRBV2 and TRBJ2-1, with 7 bases fitting TRBD2. Looked up from germline, CDR1 is SNHLY and CDR2 is FYNNEI. The trim removed 6 bases at V and 0 bases at J, leaving 5 bases unmatched. The CDR3 spans 15 residues. The complete variable domain, with remaining parts taken from reference TRBV2 and TRBJ2-1, reads EPEVTQTPSHQVTQMGQEVILRCVPISNHLYFYWYRQILGQKVEFLVSFYNNEISEKSEIFDDQFSVERPDGSNFTLKIRSTKLEDSAMYFCASRIAGSSYNEQFFGPGTRLTVL.

In nucleotides, the CDR3 is TGCGCCAGCAGCTCGGATAACAGGGGCGCCGAGCAGTACTTC. Its translation is CASSSDNRGAEQYF. The gene calls are TRBV5-1 and TRBJ2-7; 7 nucleotides agree with TRBD1. The junction had 9 bases not matched to a gene; V was cut back by 3 bases and J by 6 bases. CDR1 and CDR2 (germline): SGHRS, YFSETQ. The CDR3 has 14 amino acids.

Turning to this clone: The sample has other DNA sequences that encode this CDR3 too. The rearrangement links TRBV27 to TRBJ2-7, with a tentative D call TRBD1 (6 bases). The CDR3 is 13 residues long. Trimming stripped 3 bases from V and 3 bases from J, with 9 bases between. CDR1 is MNHEY and CDR2 is SMNVEV in the germline V gene (reference sequence). CDR3 sequence reads: CASSFTGNYEQYF. CDR3 coding DNA: TGTGCCAGCAGTTTTACAGGGAACTACGAGCAGTACTTC.

The chain combines TRBV18 with TRBJ1-5, with 7 nucleotides matching TRBD1. The junction had 5 bases not matched to a gene; V was cut back by 5 bases and J by 4 bases. The CDR3 runs to 14 residues. CDR1 is KGHSH and CDR2 is LQKENI in the germline V gene. The DNA for the CDR3 is TGTGCCAGCTCATCTACGACAGGGAATCAGCCCCAGCATTTT. This encodes CASSSTTGNQPQHF.

The chain has TRBV19 and TRBJ2-4; no clear D. V lost 4 bases to trimming and J lost 2 bases, with 9 bases between them. CDR1 and CDR2 from the germline V gene are LNHDA and SQIVND (reference sequence). This CDR3 region has 14 residues. CDR3 nucleotide sequence: TGTGCCAGTAGTAACTGGGTTCCCAAAAACATTCAGTACTTC. Translating it yields CASSNWVPKNIQYF. Drawing the rest from reference TRBV19 and TRBJ2-4, the complete variable domain is DGGITQSPKYLFRKEGQNVTLSCEQNLNHDAMYWYRQDPGQGLRLIYYSQIVNDFQKGDIAEGYSVSREKKESFPLTVTSAQKNPTAFYLCASSNWVPKNIQYFGAGTRLSVL.

This sequence joins TRBV5-1 and TRBJ2-3, with D unresolved. The CDR3 sequence is 14 residues long. The V and J ends lost 4 bases and 5 bases respectively, with 14 bases between them. Germline V lookup: CDR1 SGHRS, CDR2 YFSETQ. The CDR3 coding sequence is TGCGCCAGCAGCACGGCGACCCAAGGAGATACGCAGTATTTT. Its protein is CASSTATQGDTQYF.

Notes on this clone: Within the sample, other DNA sequences also encode this same CDR3. The V and J genes are TRBV10-3 and TRBJ1-5; tentative D call: TRBD1 (5 bases). Germline CDR1 and CDR2: ENHRY and SYGVKD. Trimming shortened V by 0 bases and J by 6 bases, and 9 bases separated the two germline ends. CDR3 size: 14 residues. The CDR3 protein is CAISESGGSQPQHF. The DNA of the CDR3 is TGTGCCATCAGTGAGTCTGGGGGATCTCAGCCCCAGCATTTT.

V usage is TRBV5-5 and J usage is TRBJ2-3; 12 bases are shared with TRBD2. The CDR3 extends over 13 amino acids. After removal of 7 bases from V and 6 bases from J, the junction contained 3 bases not matched to a gene. CDR1 and CDR2 (germline): SGHKS, YYEKEE (reference sequence). CDR3 DNA sequence: TGTGCCAGCGGACTAGCGGGATATGATACGCAGTATTTT. Protein sequence: CASGLAGYDTQYF.

The CDR3 nucleotides are TGTGCCAGCAGTGGAAGAAGTGTGGGCTCCTACAATGAGCAGTTCTTC. Translated: CASSGRSVGSYNEQFF. V is TRBV6-4 and J is TRBJ2-1; D call uncertain. Germline assignment: CDR1 MRHNA and CDR2 SNTAGT. The CDR3 runs to 16 residues. The V end lost 4 bases, the J end lost 0 bases, and 13 bases lay between the germline ends.

This clone showed up just a few times. This specimen includes other DNA sequences encoding the same CDR3. The chain has TRBV27 and TRBJ2-2; unclear D gene. Trimming stripped 5 bases from V and 3 bases from J, with 1 base between. Germline CDR1 is MNHEY and CDR2 is SMNVEV (reference sequence). This CDR3 has 11 residues. The CDR3, as DNA: TGTGCCAGCAGTGACACCGGGGAGCTGTTTTTT. It yields the protein CASSDTGELFF.

J is TRBJ2-7 and V is TRBV7-2; maybe TRBD1 (6 bases). CDR1 is SGHTA and CDR2 is FQGNSA in the germline V gene. V lost 2 bases and J 3 bases, leaving 11 bases between the germline ends. The CDR3 length is 14 residues. The CDR3 bases are TGTGCCAGCAGCTTATCCGCACAGGGCTACGAGCAGTACTTC. Translated: CASSLSAQGYEQYF.

The V and J genes are TRBV5-5 and TRBJ2-7; D is uncertain. The germline CDR1 and CDR2 sequences are SGHKS and YYEKEE (reference sequence). V lost 2 bases and J 3 bases, leaving 12 bases between the germline ends. This CDR3 spans 14 amino acids. DNA for the CDR3: TGTGCCAGCAGCTTAATTCCGGATGTCTACGAGCAGTACTTC. Residues: CASSLIPDVYEQYF.

The V call is TRBV19, the J call TRBJ2-7; maybe TRBD1 (5 bases). The CDR3 loop spans 14 amino acids. In germline, CDR1 is LNHDA, CDR2 SQIVND (reference sequence). Trimming took 5 bases from V and 7 from J, leaving 18 bases between them. The chain's CDR3 is CASSFRQYVGEQYF. CDR3 nucleotide sequence: TGTGCCAGTAGTTTTCGACAGTACGTCGGAGAGCAGTACTTC. The full variable domain, rest sourced from reference TRBV19 and TRBJ2-7, is DGGITQSPKYLFRKEGQNVTLSCEQNLNHDAMYWYRQDPGQGLRLIYYSQIVNDFQKGDIAEGYSVSREKKESFPLTVTSAQKNPTAFYLCASSFRQYVGEQYFGPGTRLTVT.

The chain joins TRBV7-2 to TRBJ1-2, with a possible D match to TRBD1 (5 bases). The germline gives CDR1 SGHTA, CDR2 FQGNSA. The CDR3 extends over 16 amino acids. Trimming pared 1 base from V and 2 bases from J, leaving 14 bases between. The CDR3 bases are TGTGCCAGCAGCTTAGTTAATGGGGGAGGCAACTATGGCTACACCTTC. Protein product: CASSLVNGGGNYGYTF. Filled out from reference TRBV7-2 and TRBJ1-2, the complete variable domain reads GAGVSQSPSNKVTEKGKDVELRCDPISGHTALYWYRQSLGQGLEFLIYFQGNSAPDKSGLPSDRFSAERTGGSVSTLTIQRTQQEDSAVYLCASSLVNGGGNYGYTFGSGTRLTVV.

The chain recombines TRBV20-1 with TRBJ2-7; possible D gene TRBD1, 6 bases. The CDR3 is made up of 9 amino acids. V was pared by 6 bases and J by 10 bases, with 10 bases between. Germline V lookup: CDR1 DFQATT, CDR2 SNEGSKA (reference sequence). The CDR3 sequence: CSAGQYQYF. DNA of the CDR3: TGCAGTGCAGGACAGTATCAGTACTTC.

This chain links TRBV7-2 with TRBJ2-7; TRBD2 aligns across 7 bases. Unmatched junction bases numbered 5, after V lost 1 base and J lost 2 bases. The CDR3 has 15 amino acids. Germline CDR1 and CDR2: SGHTA and FQGNSA. This CDR3 is CASSLVGAGAYEQYF. The DNA for the CDR3 is TGTGCCAGCAGCTTAGTCGGCGCGGGGGCCTACGAGCAGTACTTC.

This chain connects TRBV21-1 to TRBJ2-1; TRBD2 is the table's D call and was not checked against the DNA. TRBV21-1 is tagged as a pseudogene. The CDR3 consists of 14 residues. The CDR3 DNA sequence: TGTGCCAGCAGCAGGACTAGCGGGAGTTCCCCACAGTTCTTC. Encoded protein: CASSRTSGSSPQFF.

The genes are TRBV7-2 and TRBJ2-1, with TRBD2 identical over 11 bases. Germline V gives CDR1 SGHTA, CDR2 FQGNSA. The ends lost 6 bases at V and 7 bases at J; junction bases unmatched: 17. The CDR3 covers 18 residues. The CDR3 protein is CASRQRPGLAVPNNEQFF. Written as DNA, the CDR3 is TGTGCCAGCAGACAAAGACCGGGACTAGCGGTCCCCAATAATGAGCAGTTCTTC.

This chain uses TRBV2 with TRBJ1-2; D perhaps matches TRBD1 (5 bases). This CDR3 spans 13 amino acids. Germline V gene sequence: CDR1 SNHLY, CDR2 FYNNEI. The V end was cut by 11 bases, the J end by 4 bases, with 17 bases between. The CDR3 DNA sequence: TGTGCCTTTCCCGGGGGGAGGGGCTATGGCTACACCTTC. Its translation is CAFPGGRGYGYTF.

Of note for this clone: Other DNA sequences in this sample translate to the same CDR3. The chain joins TRBV7-9 to TRBJ2-7, with D unresolved. Trimming took off 1 base at V and 2 bases at J, with 6 bases between the two ends. CDR1 is SEHNR and CDR2 is FQNEAQ in the germline V gene (reference sequence). The CDR3 consists of 13 residues. CDR3 region: CASSLEIPYEQYF. CDR3 in DNA: TGTGCCAGCAGCTTAGAGATCCCCTACGAGCAGTACTTC.

The V call is TRBV6-6, the J call TRBJ2-3; 8 bases are a match to TRBD2. The CDR3 is 14 residues long. Per germline, CDR1 MNHNY and CDR2 SVGAGI (reference sequence). The trim removed 8 bases at V and 4 bases at J, leaving 8 bases unmatched. CDR3 residues: CASFTRGGSDTQYF. CDR3 nucleotide sequence: TGTGCCAGCTTCACCCGCGGGGGGTCAGATACGCAGTATTTT.

The count of this clone is one. The chain has TRBV28 and TRBJ1-2, with 8 nucleotides matching TRBD1. The junction had 5 bases not matched to a gene; V was cut back by 7 bases and J by 4 bases. Germline V gene data show CDR1 as MDHEN and CDR2 as SYDVKM. This CDR3 has 13 amino acids. The CDR3, as DNA: TGTGCCAGCACCCGGACAGGGACCTATGGCTACACCTTC. This gives the protein CASTRTGTYGYTF.

The chain carries TRBV2 and TRBJ2-1; 8 nucleotides align to TRBD2. With 6 bases clipped from V and 0 bases from J, the junction kept 4 bases outside the gene matches. CDR3 size: 15 residues. CDR1 SNHLY and CDR2 FYNNEI come from the germline V gene. CDR3 residues: CASRDTSGSYNEQFF. DNA for the CDR3: TGTGCCAGCAGAGACACTAGCGGCTCCTACAATGAGCAGTTCTTC.

The V gene is TRBV28, the J gene TRBJ2-2, with 10 bases that match TRBD2. The CDR3 has 14 residues. Trimming at V came to 8 bases and at J to 5 bases, leaving 5 bases not matched to a gene. Germline assignment: CDR1 MDHEN and CDR2 SYDVKM. The CDR3, as DNA: TGTGCCAGCCGACTAGCGGGTCGGACCGGGGAGCTGTTTTTT. As protein: CASRLAGRTGELFF.

The CDR3 loop reads CASSLKSLSSYNEQFF. CDR3 in DNA: TGTGCCAGCAGCTTAAAGAGCTTGAGCTCCTACAATGAGCAGTTCTTC. The J gene is TRBJ2-1, the V gene TRBV5-4; no definite D call. The CDR3 is 16 amino acids. Germline V gives CDR1 SGHNT, CDR2 YYREEE (reference sequence). Deletions cut 2 bases from V and 0 bases from J, with 12 bases between.